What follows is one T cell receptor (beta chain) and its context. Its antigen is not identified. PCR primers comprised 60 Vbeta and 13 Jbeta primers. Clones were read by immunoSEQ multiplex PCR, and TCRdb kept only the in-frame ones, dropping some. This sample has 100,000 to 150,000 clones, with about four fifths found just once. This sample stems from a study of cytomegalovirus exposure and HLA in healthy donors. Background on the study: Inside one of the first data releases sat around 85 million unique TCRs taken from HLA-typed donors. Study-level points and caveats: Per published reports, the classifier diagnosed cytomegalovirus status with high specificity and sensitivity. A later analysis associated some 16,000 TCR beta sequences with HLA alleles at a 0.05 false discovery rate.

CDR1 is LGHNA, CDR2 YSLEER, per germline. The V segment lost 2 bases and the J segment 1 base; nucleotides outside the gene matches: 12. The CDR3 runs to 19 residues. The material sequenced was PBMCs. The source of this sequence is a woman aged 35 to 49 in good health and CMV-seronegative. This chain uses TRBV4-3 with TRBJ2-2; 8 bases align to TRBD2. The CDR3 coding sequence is TGCGCCAGCAGCCAACGATCCTTCGGACGGGGGGGGAACACCGGGGAGCTGTTTTTT. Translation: CASSQRSFGRGGNTGELFF.